This T cell receptor beta chain is drawn from a study of CD8+CD57+ T cells in acquired aplastic anemia (dated by TCRdb to about 2018). In the study overall: Extracted DNA from sorted CD4+ and CD8+ cells averaged about 3.4 ug, ranging from roughly 0.19 to 27.4 ug. For healthy donor samples, the average read count was about 9.9 million for CD4+ cells and roughly 12 million for CD8+ cells. Paper-wide results and their limitations: Twenty-nine CD8+ CDR3 sequences were found in both patients and controls but appeared to be highly expressed in patients and within the immunodominant clones of the patients. Between patients and healthy controls, no significant difference in CD8+ Simpson's diversity was found (P=0.060).

In this study, sorted CD4+ and CD8+ T cells from the blood of healthy subjects and of severe aplastic anemia patients had their TCR repertoires deep-sequenced. Ficoll-Paque density gradient centrifugation was used to isolate peripheral blood mononuclear cells. Before DNA extraction, CD4+ and CD8+ T cells were sorted by FACS or by magnetic beads. Genomic DNA served as template for TCR beta VDJ combination and CDR3 sequence profiling. An Illumina HiSeq 2000 was used for TCR repertoire sequencing. Per the authors' processing: TRBV/TRBJ rearrangement plots, CDR3 size and DJ length profiles, and Simpson's diversity index were used to evaluate the repertoires. Whichever DNA sequence was most abundant in the deep sequencing data was defined as the immunodominant clone. CDR3 amino acid sequences were screened for sharing across subjects and were compared with published repertoires and the VDJdb database. TCRdb cleaned the public reads at Q25 with fastp, built clones with MiXCR and kept in-frame beta chains. All rows with the same CDR3 protein become a single entry with the most common DNA and genes. In this record, the V and J calls reflect TCRdb's handling and not the investigators' own analysis. The table for this sample lists about 400,000 distinct CDR3 sequences; 55% to 75% of them were counted only once. The top ten hold 4% of the sample.

V is pared back by 4 bases and J by 14 bases, with 25 bases lying between the germline termini. The germline V gene supplies CDR1 SGDLS and CDR2 YYNGEE. The cysteine opens and the phenylalanine closes a CDR3 of 15 amino acids. Only the CDR3 part of the read is kept: 45 bases, read in frame from the first base. Remarks on this clonotype: This clone's antigen is unknown. No qualities accompany the bases; no much larger clone lies one base away.

Sequencing was carried out using sorted CD4+, CD8+, or CD8+CD57+ T cells (not recorded which) from PBMCs. The receptor chain draws on TRBV9 and TRBJ2-1; confidence is insufficient to name the D gene. The origin of this receptor is a human donor in good health, serving as a control. The CDR3: CASSRQMGAYKEEFF. The bases read TGTGCCAGCAGCCGGCAGATGGGCGCCTACAAAGAGGAGTTCTTC.